Sequencing of this T cell receptor (beta chain) was carried out in a study of blood T cell repertoires in COVID-19. Study-wide context: The origin of the acute and convalescent COVID-19 samples was the United States, Italy and Spain.

Germline V CDR1 and CDR2: LNHNV, YYDKDF (reference sequence). The CDR3 runs to 17 residues. V was cut by 0 bases and J by 3 bases, with 14 bases left in between. Profiled with immunoSEQ multiplex PCR; TCRdb holds only in-frame clones, not every one. The sample consists of about 180,000 clones, roughly 90% of them appearing once. The source is a man aged 70-80 years with active or convalescent COVID-19. The material sequenced was peripheral blood. This chain links TRBV15 with TRBJ2-2; perhaps TRBD1 as D (6 bases). The CDR3: CATSRDRQGLYTGELFF. CDR3 DNA: TGTGCCACCAGCAGAGATCGGCAGGGGTTGTACACCGGGGAGCTGTTTTTT. Full variable domain (outside the CDR3, taken from reference TRBV15 and TRBJ2-2): DAMVIQNPRYQVTQFGKPVTLSCSQTLNHNVMYWYQQKSSQAPKLLFHYYDKDFNNEADTPDNFQSRRPNTSFCFLDIRSPGLGDTAMYLCATSRDRQGLYTGELFFGEGSRLTVL.